This T cell receptor beta chain was captured by sequencing in a study of blood T cells in healthy people across ages. Concerning this clonotype: Its antigen is unknown.

Germline CDR1 and CDR2: MNHNY and SVGAGI (reference sequence). With V trimmed by 5 bases and J by 0 bases, 2 bases remained unmatched. The CDR3 loop spans 16 amino acids. Combining a sample-barcoded 5' primer with a J-beta primer mix, a second PCR ran for roughly 7 to 11 cycles. TCRdb reprocessed the 5' RACE reads with MiXCR, giving one entry per CDR3 protein. Here the sample spans under 2,000,000 distinct CDR3 sequences, 49% being singletons. Roughly 10 milliliters was the volume of peripheral blood drawn from each donor. Every sample had a minimum of 6 million PBMCs isolated. Notes on the study in general: Estimated diversity across one million T cells was deemed an underestimate.

Input material: blood. V usage is TRBV6-6 and J usage is TRBJ2-1; 12 nucleotides agree with TRBD2. The TCR originated in a woman in her 40s in good health. CDR3 sequence: CASSQTSGGSYNEQFF. Written as DNA, the CDR3 is TGTGCCAGCAGTCAGACTAGCGGGGGCTCCTACAATGAGCAGTTCTTC.